This T cell receptor beta chain stems from a study of T cells in women clearing cervical HPV infection. Whole-study findings and limits: Cases carried less TRBV6-7 than controls: about 0.1% versus 0.15%. Repertoire richness, not evenness, was significantly elevated in CIN3+ cases versus controls.

Profiling relied on immunoSEQ multiplex PCR, and the TCRdb table lists in-frame clones only, not all of them. The sample table includes tens of thousands of clones. Trimming at V came to 6 bases and at J to 2 bases, leaving 13 bases not matched to a gene. Per the germline V gene, CDR1 is LNHDA and CDR2 is SQIVND (reference sequence). The CDR3 has 17 residues. About this clone itself: Its specificity is unknown. The read stops 3 residues short of the end of the CDR3; the missing end is completed from the germline J gene.

The clonotype originates from a woman aged 18-70 years with a cervical HPV16 infection that either progressed to CIN3+ or cleared (not recorded which). The sequenced sample was blood buffy coat. The rearrangement links TRBV19 to TRBJ1-5; the match to TRBD1 covers 7 bases. CDR3 DNA, as far as it was read: TGTGCCAGTAGGGCTAACTATGACAGGGTTGGCAATCAGCCC. Amino acid sequence: CASRANYDRVGNQP. The whole CDR3 protein reads CASRANYDRVGNQPQHF.